A single sample gave rise to the 17 T cell receptor beta chains below, sequenced in a study of blood T cell repertoires in COVID-19. The assay was immunoSEQ multiplex PCR, and TCRdb's table has in-frame clones only and misses some. The repertoire has 200,000 or so clones, 65% to 85% of them found once; the top ten carry 5.2%. The specimen was peripheral blood. These receptor sequences come from a woman in her 30s with acute or convalescent COVID-19.

In regard to this clone: A junction end diverges from the germline sequence, so it may reflect a read error. The chain couples TRBV20-1 to TRBJ1-1; TRBD1 is a possible D gene (6 bases). Germline values: CDR1 DFQATT, CDR2 SNEGSKA (reference sequence). The CDR3 has 11 residues. This CDR3 is CSATVDRLGPF. In DNA, the CDR3 is TGCAGTGCTACTGTGGACAGACTGGGCCCGTTT.

V usage is TRBV14 and J usage is TRBJ2-6; TRBD1 might be the D (6 bases). Germline V CDR1 and CDR2: SGHDN, FVKESK. The CDR3 spans 17 residues. The V and J ends lost 0 bases and 5 bases respectively, with 14 bases between them. CDR3 coding DNA: TGTGCCAGCAGCCAAGATGCAGGGGCGATTAGGGCCAACGTCCTGACTTTC. Protein: CASSQDAGAIRANVLTF.

The CDR3 reads CASSRDSLGDYEQYF. CDR3 in DNA: TGTGCCAGCAGTCGAGACAGCTTAGGGGACTACGAGCAGTACTTC. The chain couples TRBV27 to TRBJ2-7, with D tentatively TRBD1 (5 bases). The CDR3 has 15 amino acids. Trimming cost V 5 bases and J 3 bases, with 17 bases left between them. Germline V CDR1 and CDR2: MNHEY, SMNVEV (reference sequence).

The chain links TRBV27 to TRBJ2-5; TRBD1 matches at 12 bases. CDR3 length: 15 amino acids. Trimming cost V 4 bases and J 6 bases; bases outside gene matches: 6. Germline values: CDR1 MNHEY, CDR2 SMNVEV (reference sequence). Here the CDR3 DNA reads TGTGCCAGCAGTTACGGGACAGGGGGCTTACAGACCCAGTACTTC. Residues: CASSYGTGGLQTQYF.

The chain is built from TRBV9 and TRBJ1-2; D may be TRBD1 (6 bases). With 4 bases removed from V and 8 bases from J, the gap between germline ends came to 18 bases. The CDR3 spans 14 residues. Looked up from germline, CDR1 is SGDLS and CDR2 is YYNGEE. CDR3 in amino acids: CASSTPRGTFGYTF. The DNA for the CDR3 is TGTGCCAGCAGCACCCCGAGGGGGACGTTCGGCTACACCTTC. The entire variable domain, with the rest obtained from reference TRBV9 and TRBJ1-2, is as follows: DSGVTQTPKHLITATGQRVTLRCSPRSGDLSVYWYQQSLDQGLQFLIQYYNGEERAKGNILERFSAQQFPDLHSELNLSSLELGDSALYFCASSTPRGTFGYTFGSGTRLTVV.

This clone was observed a single time. J is TRBJ2-2 and V is TRBV19; 9 bases fit TRBD2. Trimming removed 5 bases from V and 6 bases from J; junction bases left unmatched: 10. CDR1 and CDR2 from the germline V gene are LNHDA and SQIVND (reference sequence). There are 16 residues in the CDR3. Here the CDR3 reads CASSFGSGSFAGELFF. DNA for the CDR3: TGTGCCAGTAGTTTCGGTAGCGGGAGTTTCGCCGGGGAGCTGTTTTTT.

The chain carries TRBV5-1 and TRBJ1-2; no definite D call. Trimming took off 0 bases at V and 7 bases at J, with 4 bases between the two ends. The CDR3 totals 11 residues. The germline V gene has CDR1 SGHRS and CDR2 YFSETQ. This chain's CDR3 is CASSLGGGYTF. CDR3 nucleotide sequence: TGCGCCAGCAGCTTGGGAGGTGGCTACACCTTC.

J is TRBJ1-2 and V is TRBV7-2; TRBD1 matches 9 bases. The CDR3 has 13 residues. In germline, CDR1 is SGHTA, CDR2 FQGNSA. V trimming: 4 bases; J trimming: 8 bases; junction bases outside the gene matches: 5. This CDR3 reads CASSSYRGLGYTF. In nucleotides, the CDR3 is TGTGCCAGCAGCTCATACAGGGGGCTGGGCTACACCTTC.

The rearrangement links TRBV14 to TRBJ1-2, with TRBD1 as a possible D gene (5 bases). Germline CDR1 is SGHDN and CDR2 is FVKESK. The V gene lost 1 base and the J gene lost 4 bases, with 19 bases spanning the gap. The CDR3 sequence is 17 residues long. The DNA of the CDR3 is TGTGCCAGCAGCCAAGGCGGCGGACATAGTCGTCTCTATGGCTACACCTTC. It encodes CASSQGGGHSRLYGYTF.

The rearrangement joins TRBV9 to TRBJ1-2; D is unclear. V was shortened by 4 bases and J by 6 bases, with 13 bases between the two germline ends. CDR1 and CDR2 from the germline V gene are SGDLS and YYNGEE. The CDR3 contains 13 residues. The CDR3 DNA reads TGTGCCAGCAGCTTAGCGAGGGAAGATGGCTACACCTTC. It specifies CASSLAREDGYTF.

The genes are TRBV27 and TRBJ2-2; D is unresolved. The CDR3 covers 12 residues. The germline V gene has CDR1 MNHEY and CDR2 SMNVEV (reference sequence). Trimming pared 4 bases from V and 8 bases from J, leaving 8 bases between. In nucleotides, the CDR3 is TGTGCCAGCAGTTCCCTATATGGGGAGCTGTTTTTT. Protein sequence: CASSSLYGELFF.

V and J are TRBV7-9 and TRBJ1-1; D remains unclear. The germline V gene has CDR1 SEHNR and CDR2 FQNEAQ (reference sequence). Between the trimmed V and J ends, which lost 5 bases and 11 bases, there was a span of 9 bases. This CDR3 contains 10 residues. The CDR3 DNA is TGTGCCAGCAGCGGGCTAAGGGCTTTCTTT. This sequence encodes CASSGLRAFF.

This clone was recorded a few times. The chain combines TRBV6-5 with TRBJ2-3, with unresolved D. V lost 8 bases to trimming and J lost 1 base, with 7 bases between them. The length of the CDR3 is 12 residues. Germline V gives CDR1 MNHEY, CDR2 SVGAGI. CDR3 residues: CASQRGTDTQYF. The CDR3, as DNA: TGTGCCAGCCAGCGCGGCACAGATACGCAGTATTTT.

DNA of the CDR3: TGTGCCAGCAGTTCAATTAACTATGGCTACACCTTC. It yields the protein CASSSINYGYTF. This chain links TRBV28 with TRBJ1-2; D uncertain. Per germline, CDR1 MDHEN and CDR2 SYDVKM. V dropped 4 bases and J dropped 1 base, with 4 bases sitting between them. This CDR3 is built from 12 residues.

V and J are TRBV2 and TRBJ1-2, with no clear D. The CDR3 contains 13 residues. V dropped 6 bases and J dropped 4 bases, with 12 bases sitting between them. Germline V lookup: CDR1 SNHLY, CDR2 FYNNEI. CDR3 in amino acids: CASRGGRTYGYTF. The CDR3 DNA follows: TGTGCCAGCAGGGGAGGACGGACCTATGGCTACACCTTC.

The table lists this clone with a few counts. The chain employs TRBV25-1 and TRBJ1-2; D not resolved. Germline V gives CDR1 MGHDK, CDR2 SYGVNS. The CDR3 length is 16 residues. The V and J ends lost 1 base and 0 bases respectively, with 12 bases between them. The CDR3 protein is CASSESGRPSNYGYTF. DNA for the CDR3: TGTGCCAGCAGTGAATCAGGCAGGCCTTCTAACTATGGCTACACCTTC.

The chain links TRBV27 to TRBJ1-2; 7 bases match TRBD1. The germline V gene encodes CDR1 MNHEY and CDR2 SMNVEV (reference sequence). The length of the CDR3 is 13 residues. V was pared by 5 bases and J by 3 bases, with 3 bases of the junction left unmatched. The CDR3 DNA follows: TGTGCCAGCAGTAGAGACAGGGACTATGGCTACACCTTC. It yields the protein CASSRDRDYGYTF.